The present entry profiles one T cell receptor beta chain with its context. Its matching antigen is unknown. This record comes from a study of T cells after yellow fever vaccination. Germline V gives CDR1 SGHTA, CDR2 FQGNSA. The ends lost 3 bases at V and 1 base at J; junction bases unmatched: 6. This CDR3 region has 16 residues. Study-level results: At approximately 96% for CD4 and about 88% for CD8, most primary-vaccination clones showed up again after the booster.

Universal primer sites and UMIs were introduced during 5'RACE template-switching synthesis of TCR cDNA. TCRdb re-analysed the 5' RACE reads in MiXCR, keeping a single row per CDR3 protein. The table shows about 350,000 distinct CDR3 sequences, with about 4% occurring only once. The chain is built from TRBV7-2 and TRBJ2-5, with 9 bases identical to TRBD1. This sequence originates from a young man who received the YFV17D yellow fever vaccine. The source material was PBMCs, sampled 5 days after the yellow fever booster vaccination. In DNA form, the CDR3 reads TGTGCCAGCAGCTTTTTGGGGACAGGGTCCCAAGAGACCCAGTACTTC. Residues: CASSFLGTGSQETQYF.